The 7 T cell receptor beta chains given below trace back to one sample, sequenced in a study of regulatory T cells in long-lasting Graves disease. Arm-PCR with iRepertoire HTBI primers amplified the CDR3 regions for these TCR beta libraries. TCRdb reprocessed the multiplex PCR reads with MiXCR, giving one entry per CDR3 protein. This sample carries about 500,000 distinct CDR3 sequences, around 12% of them seen once, and the ten largest clones take roughly 9.3%. The time point here: newly diagnosed GD, antithyroid drugs for less than 3 months. Extracted PBMC RNA gave rise to the TCR library. These data are also associated with another study on T cells in Graves' hyperthyroidism and ophthalmopathy.

This specimen consisted of peripheral blood mononuclear cells (PBMCs), obtained at new diagnosis, from a patient treated with antithyroid drugs. The receptor source for this set is a woman in her twenties or thirties with Graves disease.

This clonotype was picked up many times. The J gene is TRBJ1-1, the V gene TRBV13; 8 bases are shared with TRBD1. Germline V gene data show CDR1 as PRHDT and CDR2 as FYEKMQ (reference sequence). The CDR3 totals 15 residues. V trimming: 5 bases; J trimming: 6 bases; junction bases outside the gene matches: 11. The CDR3 DNA sequence: TGTGCCAGCAGCATGAATCGGGGACAGGCGGCTGAAGCTTTCTTT. Translation: CASSMNRGQAAEAFF.

The rearrangement joins TRBV20-1 to TRBJ2-5, with no clear D. Per germline, CDR1 DFQATT and CDR2 SNEGSKA (reference sequence). The CDR3 runs 12 residues. Between the trimmed V and J ends, which lost 6 bases and 3 bases, there was a span of 11 bases. Here the CDR3 DNA reads TGCAGTGCGCGAGCCCTTGAAGAGACCCAGTACTTC. This translates into CSARALEETQYF.

This clonotype was counted only a few times. At one end the junction does not follow the germline gene, possibly because of a read error. The gene calls are TRBV28 and TRBJ1-6, with D uncertain. Germline loops: CDR1 MDHEN, CDR2 SYDVKM. This CDR3 has 13 amino acids. The chain's CDR3 is CASSPKPYSPPHF. The CDR3, as DNA: TGTGCCAGCAGTCCAAAGCCCTATTCACCCCCCCACTTT.

This clonotype was observed at least ten times. The chain couples TRBV30 to TRBJ1-5, with a tentative D call TRBD1 (6 bases). The CDR3 is 13 residues long. Trimming stripped 5 bases from V and 9 bases from J, with 17 bases between. Per germline, CDR1 GTSNPN and CDR2 SVGIG (reference sequence). The chain's CDR3 is CAWAGHTDGPQHF. For the CDR3, the DNA is TGTGCCTGGGCGGGACACACCGACGGGCCCCAGCATTTT.

This clonotype was detected many times. The chain has TRBV19 and TRBJ1-1; D not resolved. Trimming cost V 7 bases and J 3 bases, with 12 bases left between them. Germline V lookup: CDR1 LNHDA, CDR2 SQIVND (reference sequence). This CDR3 has 13 residues. The CDR3 is CASTPGRYTEAFF. In DNA form, the CDR3 reads TGTGCCAGTACGCCCGGGAGATACACTGAAGCTTTCTTT. Full variable domain (outside the CDR3, taken from reference TRBV19 and TRBJ1-1): DGGITQSPKYLFRKEGQNVTLSCEQNLNHDAMYWYRQDPGQGLRLIYYSQIVNDFQKGDIAEGYSVSREKKESFPLTVTSAQKNPTAFYLCASTPGRYTEAFFGQGTRLTVV.

This clonotype was seen only a few times. The chain combines TRBV20-1 with TRBJ2-1, with 9 bases lining up with TRBD2. V was clipped by 4 bases and J by 3 bases; unmatched bases: 7. The CDR3 sequence is 15 residues long. Germline values: CDR1 DFQATT, CDR2 SNEGSKA (reference sequence). The CDR3 here is CSAIVAGEIYNEQFF. CDR3 nucleotides: TGCAGTGCTATCGTAGCGGGAGAGATCTACAATGAGCAGTTCTTC.

This clonotype was counted at least ten times. The J gene is TRBJ2-5, the V gene TRBV25-1; D is perhaps TRBD1 (5 bases). The CDR3 spans 14 residues. The V end lost 3 bases, the J end lost 2 bases, and 10 bases lay between the germline ends. Germline V gene lookup returns CDR1 MGHDK and CDR2 SYGVNS. In DNA form, the CDR3 reads TGTGCCAGCAGTGAGTCAGGGTTTCAAGAGACCCAGTACTTC. Translating it yields CASSESGFQETQYF.